The T cell receptor (beta chain) under discussion was sequenced for a study of blood T cell repertoires in COVID-19. On the study more broadly: The United States, Italy and Spain supplied acute and convalescent COVID-19 samples. The analysed material was cDNA or gDNA that came from T cells, B-cell-depleted T cells, or PBMCs.

The CDR3 consists of 15 residues. J gave up 7 bases and V 3 bases, and 7 bases lay outside the gene matches. CDR1 MNHEY and CDR2 SVGAGI come from the germline V gene. Measured with immunoSEQ multiplex PCR; TCRdb has only the in-frame clones, and not every one. The sample lists about 350,000 clones; roughly 86% were seen once. Sequenced input: PBMCs or T cells enriched from blood (not recorded which). This clonotype originated in a woman in her twenties or thirties who had been exposed to COVID-19. The chain employs TRBV6-5 and TRBJ2-1; TRBD2 matches at 9 bases. In DNA, the CDR3 is TGTGCCAGCAGTTATGGGGCTAGCGGGACGAATGAGCAGTTCTTC. Translation: CASSYGASGTNEQFF.